The entry that follows covers one TCR beta chain sequence. Its antigen is unidentified. TCRdb called the 5' RACE reads again in MiXCR, with one record for every CDR3 protein. The top ten hold 9.5% to 15% of the sample, which has 400,000 or so distinct CDR3 sequences, around 21% seen once. This sample was taken from a study of T-cell memory formation after mild COVID-19. Study-wide context: Clustering of TCRs was largely donor specific.

Study-wide findings and caveats: Clones shrinking between day 15 and 85 showed a balanced CD4/CD8 split, and those that grew later tilted toward CD4+. Pre-infection memory held some responding clones, suggesting pre-existing cross-reactive T cells responded. Unconfirmed was the SARS-CoV-2 specificity of second-wave clones that peaked on day 37.

The germline CDR1 and CDR2 sequences are MGHRA and YSYEKL. With 2 bases removed from V and 6 bases from J, the gap between germline ends came to 10 bases. The CDR3 covers 13 residues. The sample comprised PBMCs or a T cell subset sorted from them (not recorded which). The receptor was isolated from an adult woman who had mild COVID-19 (a few samples of this study predate the infection). Cell type and time point are not known. This chain uses TRBV4-1 with TRBJ1-1; D gene ambiguous. The CDR3 reads CASSQPGRAEAFF. In nucleotides, the CDR3 is TGCGCCAGCAGCCAACCGGGTAGGGCTGAAGCTTTCTTT.